A selection of T cell receptor beta chains follows, all from one sample in a study of beta chain features in type 1 diabetes. Only in-frame clones appear in the TCRdb table, and some are missing; sequencing was by immunoSEQ multiplex PCR. The sample includes 300,000 to 400,000 clones, over 8.5% of them seen just once. The sequenced material came from central memory CD4+ T cells from blood. All receptors come from a man between 25 and 39 years old with type 1 diabetes. CDR3s include the opening cysteine and the closing phenylalanine or tryptophan. The D gene is left open where the match is weak. Clone size is stated in some rows and not others, as once, few, many or a class when expanded.

>NA|few|TRBJ2-2|TRBV28
CASSFGAENTGELFF
TGTGCCAGCAGTTTCGGGGCAGAGAACACCGGGGAGCTGTTTTTT
>TRBD1|NA|TRBJ1-5|TRBV9
CASSPRGTGAGLEPQHF
TGTGCCAGCAGCCCGCGTGGGACAGGGGCAGGTTTGGAGCCCCAGCATTTT
>NA|few|TRBJ2-2|TRBV7-3
CASSLGTANTGELFF
TGTGCCAGCAGCTTAGGCACAGCGAACACCGGGGAGCTGTTTTTT
>TRBD1|NA|TRBJ1-6|TRBV25-1
CASSEDRANSPLHF
TGTGCCAGCAGTGAGGACAGGGCTAATTCACCCCTCCACTTT
>TRBD2|few|TRBJ2-1|TRBV5-5
CASSLGLAGGNEQFF
TGTGCCAGCAGCCTCGGACTAGCGGGAGGCAATGAGCAGTTCTTC
>NA|NA|TRBJ1-1|TRBV4-3
CASSQDPGDTEAFF
TGCGCCAGCAGCCAAGATCCAGGGGACACTGAAGCTTTCTTT
>NA|few|TRBJ1-1|TRBV6-5
CASSYSRNTEAFF
TGTGCCAGCAGTTACTCGAGGAACACTGAAGCTTTCTTT
>TRBD1|few|TRBJ1-2|TRBV6-6
CAISDRGRDGYTF
TGTGCCATCAGTGACAGGGGGCGCGATGGCTACACCTTC
>TRBD2|few|TRBJ2-5|TRBV2
CASSGSGSPRETQYF
TGTGCCAGCAGTGGAAGCGGGAGCCCGAGGGAGACCCAGTACTTC
>NA|few|TRBJ2-7|TRBV5-1
CASSLVVSGSYEQYF
TGCGCCAGCAGCTTGGTAGTAAGCGGAAGCTACGAGCAGTACTTC
>NA|NA|TRBJ1-4|TRBV6-4
CASKDTATNEKLFF
TGTGCCAGCAAGGACACTGCAACTAATGAAAAACTGTTTTTT
>NA|few|TRBJ2-5|TRBV7-9
CASARGSQETQYF
TGTGCCAGCGCCAGGGGCAGCCAAGAGACCCAGTACTTC
>NA|many|TRBJ1-3|TRBV28
CASSSSNGNTIYF
TGTGCCAGCAGTTCCTCCAACGGAAACACCATATATTTT
>NA|few|TRBJ2-3|TRBV7-3
CASSLYQDTQYF
TGTGCCAGCAGCTTATATCAAGATACGCAGTATTTT
>TRBD1|NA|TRBJ1-5|TRBV7-2
CASSAYRGSNQPQHF
TGTGCCAGCAGCGCCTACAGGGGGAGCAATCAGCCCCAGCATTTT
>NA|few|TRBJ1-1|TRBV11-1
CASSFAEMNTEAFF
TGTGCCAGCAGCTTCGCAGAAATGAACACTGAAGCTTTCTTT
>NA|NA|TRBJ2-5|TRBV5-6
CASSLDGFAETQYF
TGTGCCAGCAGCTTAGATGGGTTTGCGGAGACCCAGTACTTC
>TRBD2|few|TRBJ2-1|TRBV7-9
CASSPGTSGRVALYNEQFF
TGTGCCAGCAGCCCCGGGACTAGCGGGAGGGTAGCGCTATACAATGAGCAGTTCTTC
>TRBD2|many|TRBJ2-3|TRBV7-2
CASESGSGDTQYF
TGTGCCAGTGAAAGCGGGAGTGGAGATACGCAGTATTTT
>NA|NA|TRBJ2-1|TRBV7-2
CASSLARLASSFF
TGTGCCAGCAGCTTAGCGCGGCTAGCCTCCTCGTTCTTC
>TRBD1|few|TRBJ2-7|TRBV10-3
CAVSGQGSHEQYF
TGTGCCGTCTCAGGACAGGGTAGCCACGAGCAGTACTTC
>NA|few|TRBJ1-5|TRBV6-1
CASSPDPNQPQHF
TGTGCCAGCTCTCCAGACCCAAATCAGCCCCAGCATTTT
>NA|NA|TRBJ1-5|TRBV4-1
CASSQVSTGFNQPQHF
TGCGCCAGCAGCCAAGTAAGTACAGGGTTCAATCAGCCCCAGCATTTT
>NA|NA|TRBJ2-5|TRBV11-2
CASSLGGLQETQYF
TGTGCCAGCAGCTTAGGGGGGCTTCAAGAGACCCAGTACTTC
>TRBD2|few|TRBJ2-1|TRBV29-1
CSLTSGRAGSYNEQFF
TGCAGCCTGACTAGCGGGAGGGCCGGATCCTACAATGAGCAGTTCTTC
>TRBD1|few|TRBJ2-1|TRBV11-2
CASSLLDRGRNEQFF
TGTGCCAGCAGCCTCTTGGACAGGGGGCGTAATGAGCAGTTCTTC
>NA|few|TRBJ1-5|TRBV28
CASSLGYQPQHF
TGTGCCAGCAGTTTAGGATATCAGCCCCAGCATTTT
>TRBD1|many|TRBJ2-1|TRBV29-1
CSVEPRARGTYNEQFF
TGCAGCGTTGAACCAAGGGCCAGGGGGACGTACAATGAGCAGTTCTTC
>NA|few|TRBJ2-1|TRBV29-1
CSVLSTGYNEQFF
TGCAGCGTCTTATCGACAGGCTACAATGAGCAGTTCTTC
>NA|NA|TRBJ1-1|TRBV7-2
CASSLAQNTEAFF
TGTGCCAGCAGCTTAGCGCAGAACACTGAAGCTTTCTTT
>NA|NA|TRBJ1-1|TRBV28
CASSHGAVLSTEAFF
TGTGCCAGCAGTCATGGCGCGGTCTTGAGCACTGAAGCTTTCTTT
>TRBD1|many|TRBJ2-7|TRBV27
CASRRTGSYEQYF
TGTGCCAGCAGGCGGACAGGGTCCTACGAGCAGTACTTC
>NA|NA|TRBJ1-4|TRBV4-1
CASSRIGGRSHEKLFF
TGCGCCAGCAGCCGAATAGGGGGACGGTCCCATGAAAAACTGTTTTTT
>NA|NA|TRBJ2-2|TRBV19
CASSIGTRPMELFF
TGTGCCAGTAGTATAGGGACACGGCCGATGGAGCTGTTTTTT
>NA|NA|TRBJ2-7|TRBV9
CASTGAQYF
TGTGCCAGCACGGGGGCCCAGTACTTC
>TRBD1|NA|TRBJ2-7|TRBV30
CACPNRDRPLEQYF
TGTGCCTGCCCTAACCGGGACAGACCCCTCGAGCAGTACTTC
>NA|few|TRBJ2-1|TRBV5-8
CASSLFEGAVYNEQFF
TGTGCCAGCAGCTTATTCGAGGGAGCAGTCTACAATGAGCAGTTCTTC
>TRBD1|few|TRBJ2-1|TRBV27
CASSKQGAGGEQFF
TGTGCCAGCAGTAAACAGGGGGCGGGCGGTGAGCAGTTCTTC
>NA|NA|TRBJ2-7|TRBV18
CASSPSDGYEQYF
TGTGCCAGCTCACCCTCCGACGGATACGAGCAGTACTTC
>TRBD1|NA|TRBJ1-5|TRBV28
CASSSSRTGGGQPQHF
TGTGCCAGCAGCTCCTCTAGGACAGGGGGCGGTCAGCCCCAGCATTTT
>TRBD1|NA|TRBJ2-5|TRBV30
CAWSVDRGSETQYF
TGTGCCTGGAGTGTGGACAGGGGTTCGGAGACCCAGTACTTC
>NA|many|TRBJ2-1|TRBV5-6
CASWSRTFEQFF
TGTGCCAGCTGGTCCCGGACGTTCGAGCAGTTCTTC
>NA|NA|TRBJ2-7|TRBV15
CATSRDRDRTRTYEQYF
TGTGCCACCAGCAGAGATCGGGACCGCACCAGGACCTACGAGCAGTACTTC
>NA|NA|TRBJ1-2|TRBV6-1
CASSMTGIPLYGYTF
TGTGCCAGCTCCATGACAGGAATCCCACTTTATGGCTACACCTTC
>NA|few|TRBJ1-5|TRBV28
CASTYPNSNQPQHF
TGTGCCAGCACCTACCCAAATAGCAATCAGCCCCAGCATTTT
>NA|NA|TRBJ1-5|TRBV10-3
CAISAGEGSNQPQHF
TGTGCCATCAGTGCTGGGGAAGGTAGCAATCAGCCCCAGCATTTT
>NA|NA|TRBJ2-3|TRBV5-4
CASSWGETDTQYF
TGTGCCAGCAGCTGGGGGGAAACAGATACGCAGTATTTT
>TRBD1|few|TRBJ1-2|TRBV6-1
CASRQTGGYGYTF
TGTGCCAGCAGGCAAACAGGGGGCTATGGCTACACCTTC
>NA|few|TRBJ1-4|TRBV28
CASSPGFGTGKLFF
TGTGCCAGCAGTCCAGGCTTCGGGACCGGGAAACTGTTTTTT
>NA|few|TRBJ1-1|TRBV28
CASSTTGEAFF
TGTGCCAGCAGTACGACAGGTGAAGCTTTCTTT
>NA|many|TRBJ1-2|TRBV6-1
CASSEGRSGFYGYTF
TGTGCCAGCAGTGAAGGCAGGTCCGGGTTCTATGGCTACACCTTC